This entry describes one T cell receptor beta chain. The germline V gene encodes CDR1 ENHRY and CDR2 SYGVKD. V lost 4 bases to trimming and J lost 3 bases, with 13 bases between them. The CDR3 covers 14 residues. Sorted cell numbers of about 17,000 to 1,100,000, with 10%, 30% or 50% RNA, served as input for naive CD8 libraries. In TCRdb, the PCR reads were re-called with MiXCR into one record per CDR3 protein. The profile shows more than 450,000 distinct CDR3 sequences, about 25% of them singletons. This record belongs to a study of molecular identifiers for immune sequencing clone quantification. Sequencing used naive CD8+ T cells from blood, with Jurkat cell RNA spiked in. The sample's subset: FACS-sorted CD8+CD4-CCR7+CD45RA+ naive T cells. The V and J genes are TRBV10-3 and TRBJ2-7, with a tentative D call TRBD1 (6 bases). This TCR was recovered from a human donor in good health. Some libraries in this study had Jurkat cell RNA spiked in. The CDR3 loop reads CAISGQGPFYEQYF. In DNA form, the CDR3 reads TGTGCCATCAGTGGGCAGGGGCCTTTCTACGAGCAGTACTTC.